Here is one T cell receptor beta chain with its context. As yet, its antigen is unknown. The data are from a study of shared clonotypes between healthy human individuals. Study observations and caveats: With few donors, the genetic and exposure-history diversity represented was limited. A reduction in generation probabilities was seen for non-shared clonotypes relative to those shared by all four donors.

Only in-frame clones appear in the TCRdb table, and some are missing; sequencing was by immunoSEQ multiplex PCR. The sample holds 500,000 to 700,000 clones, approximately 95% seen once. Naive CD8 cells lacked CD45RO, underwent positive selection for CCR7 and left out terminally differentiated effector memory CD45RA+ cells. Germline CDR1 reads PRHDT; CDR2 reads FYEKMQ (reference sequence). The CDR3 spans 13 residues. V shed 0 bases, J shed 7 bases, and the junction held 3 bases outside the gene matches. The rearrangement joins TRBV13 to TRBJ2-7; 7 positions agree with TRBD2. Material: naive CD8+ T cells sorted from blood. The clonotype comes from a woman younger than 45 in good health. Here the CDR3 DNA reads TGTGCCAGCAGCTTAGGCCGCGGGAGTGAGCAGTACTTC. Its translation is CASSLGRGSEQYF.